The present TCR beta chain was sequenced within a study of shared T cell receptors in the human thymus. This clone was detected a few times. This CDR3 has 15 residues. Trimming pared 6 bases from V and 0 bases from J, leaving 15 bases between. Germline CDR1 is MGHDK and CDR2 is SYGVNS. Sequencing was performed with immunoSEQ multiplex PCR; in TCRdb, only in-frame clones are kept and a portion is missing. The sample holds roughly 560,000 clones, roughly 74% seen once. The sample was also linked to a second study, of human thymus T cells. That report notes: Apparent bias marked the V and J gene usage of thymic and blood repertoires. The related literature has documented a marked overlap of thymic repertoires among unrelated individuals.

The receptor was isolated from a boy under two years old with a congenital heart defect. The chain recombines TRBV25-1 with TRBJ2-7; D might be TRBD1 (6 bases). Material: thymocytes. This chain's CDR3 is CASRPTGWASYEQYF. In DNA, the CDR3 is TGTGCCAGCAGACCAACAGGGTGGGCCTCCTACGAGCAGTACTTC.